These 6 T cell receptor beta chains originate from one sample sequenced in a study of monozygotic twins with inflammatory bowel disease. TCRdb reanalyzed the 5' RACE reads, giving one entry per CDR3 protein sequence and no DNA. The listing records around 410,000 distinct CDR3 sequences. The sequenced sample consisted of blood. These receptor sequences come from a human donor with ulcerative colitis or Crohn's disease, or a healthy co-twin of an affected twin (not recorded which).

The chain carries TRBV9 and TRBJ1-5. Per the germline V gene, CDR1 is SGDLS and CDR2 is YYNGEE. This CDR3 has 15 residues. CDR3 sequence reads: CASSVGVGSNQPQHF. Complete variable domain (other parts from reference TRBV9 and TRBJ1-5): DSGVTQTPKHLITATGQRVTLRCSPRSGDLSVYWYQQSLDQGLQFLIQYYNGEERAKGNILERFSAQQFPDLHSELNLSSLELGDSALYFCASSVGVGSNQPQHFGDGTRLSIL.

The chain combines TRBV5-1 with TRBJ2-2; the TRBD1 assignment by TCRdb is unverifiable without DNA. Looked up from germline, CDR1 is SGHRS and CDR2 is YFSETQ. The CDR3 runs 16 residues. Here the CDR3 reads CASSSSTGAFTGELFF.

The rearrangement links TRBV12-3 or TRBV12-4 to TRBJ1-1. This CDR3 has 12 amino acids. The CDR3 is CASSPKGTEAFF.

The chain combines TRBV5-1 with TRBJ2-5; TCRdb selects TRBD2, and the lack of DNA leaves this call unchecked. This CDR3 is 17 amino acids long. Germline V gives CDR1 SGHRS, CDR2 YFSETQ. CDR3 in amino acids: CASSFSGLAGVRETQYF. Together with reference TRBV5-1 and TRBJ2-5, the CDR3 gives the full variable domain: KAGVTQTPRYLIKTRGQQVTLSCSPISGHRSVSWYQQTPGQGLQFLFEYFSETQRNKGNFPGRFSGRQFSNSRSEMNVSTLELGDSALYLCASSFSGLAGVRETQYFGPGTRLLVL.

The chain links TRBV6-5 to TRBJ2-4; TCRdb picks TRBD2, but there is no DNA to check that call. Germline V gene lookup returns CDR1 MNHEY and CDR2 SVGAGI. CDR3 size: 18 residues. The CDR3 reads CASSYGASGRALRGIQYF.

The chain combines TRBV12-3 or TRBV12-4 with TRBJ2-1; TCRdb's D gene call, TRBD1, goes unchecked for lack of DNA. The CDR3 has 16 residues. The CDR3 region is CASRGGTGRSYNEQFF.